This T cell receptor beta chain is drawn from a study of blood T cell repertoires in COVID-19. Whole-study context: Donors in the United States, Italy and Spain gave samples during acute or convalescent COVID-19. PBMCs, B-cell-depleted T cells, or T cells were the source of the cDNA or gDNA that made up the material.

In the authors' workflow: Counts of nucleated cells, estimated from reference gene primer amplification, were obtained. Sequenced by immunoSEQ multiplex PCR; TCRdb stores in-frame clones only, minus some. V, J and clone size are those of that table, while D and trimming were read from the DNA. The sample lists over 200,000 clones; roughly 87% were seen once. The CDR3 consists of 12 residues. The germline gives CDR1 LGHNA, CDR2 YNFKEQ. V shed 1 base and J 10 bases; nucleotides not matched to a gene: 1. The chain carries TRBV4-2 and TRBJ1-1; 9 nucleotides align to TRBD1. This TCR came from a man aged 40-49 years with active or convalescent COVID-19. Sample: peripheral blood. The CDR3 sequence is CASSQGDRAAFF. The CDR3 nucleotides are TGTGCCAGCAGCCAAGGGGACAGGGCAGCTTTCTTT.